This T cell receptor (beta chain) was captured in a study of T cells after yellow fever vaccination (dated 2019 in TCRdb). Study-wide context: The SMART-Seq v4 Ultra Low Input RNA kit was used to prepare libraries from fractions with low cell numbers. The cohort comprised two healthy male donors, one aged 18 to 29 and one aged 30 to 39 years. Bulk PBMC replicates and cell subsets were isolated from blood drawn at multiple timepoints before and after both primary and secondary immunization. To track T-cell clones before and after primary and booster YFV17D yellow fever vaccination, bulk TCR alpha and beta repertoires were sequenced longitudinally. The research as a whole found: Compared with the primary T-cell response, the secondary T-cell response was faster but weaker, reaching its peak on day 5 rather than on day 15. Because the study included only a couple of donors, the extent to which the findings can be generalized is limited. Computational filtering was needed because FACS-sorted repertoires could contain abundant contaminating clonotypes from the bulk population. A small share of clonotypes occurred in both CD4 and CD8 compartments, likely arising from convergent recombination. After the booster, most of the clones that had expanded following primary vaccination were detected again (roughly 97% of CD4 and around 90% of CD8), which suggests that memory was broadly maintained.

Regarding this clonotype: Which antigen it targets is not known. No clone much larger than this one lies a single base away; base qualities are absent.

TCR cDNA was synthesized by 5'RACE template switching, through which a universal primer site and unique molecular identifiers were introduced. cDNA synthesis was primed from both the TCR alpha and TCR beta constant segments. Library amplification involved two PCR steps, and the second step added sample barcodes and sequencing adapters. Sequencing of libraries was performed on Illumina HiSeq 2500 (2x100 bp) or NovaSeq (2x150 bp). Under the source paper's analysis protocol: Reads were demultiplexed and collapsed into UMI consensus sequences with MIGEC, and V(D)J alignment was performed with MiXCR. Clonotypes responding to the vaccine were identified with edgeR on replicate PBMC samples, with the criteria of FDR below 0.01 and a log2 fold change above 5 up to day 15. Each bulk clonotype was labeled CD4 or CD8 based on which sequenced repertoire, CD4 or CD8, contained the clonotype at higher abundance. TCRdb ran its own pipeline on the public reads, namely fastp trimming at Q25 and MiXCR clone calling, and kept in-frame beta chains. Each CDR3 protein gets just one entry, which takes the most common genes and DNA from the rows behind it. The V and J calls reflect TCRdb's pipeline rather than the authors' work. For this sample there are 450,000 to 600,000 distinct CDR3 sequences; about a sixth appear just once. The ten largest clones take up 17% of the sample.

The treatment or condition tag for this specimen amounts to: live attenuated yellow fever vaccine strain. At every blood-draw timepoint, two biological replicates of bulk PBMCs were collected. PBMCs were isolated from peripheral blood using a standard Ficoll-Paque protocol. TriZol was used to extract RNA from bulk PBMCs, CD4 and CD8 fractions, and dextramer-positive and dextramer-negative fractions. Including the terminal cysteine and phenylalanine, the CDR3 comprises 16 residues. CDR3 DNA only is kept here, 48 bases in frame from base 1. The V and J ends are trimmed by 4 bases and 6 bases, leaving 16 bases between them. For CDR1 and CDR2, the germline V gene lists MGHRA and YSYEKL.

The rearranged segments are TRBV4-1 and TRBJ1-6; TRBD1 is a weak D gene call, 5 bases matching. The sequence was collected from a man between 18 and 29 years old who received the YFV17D yellow fever vaccine. This material consisted of PBMCs, taken around 5 days after the first yellow fever vaccination. Here is the DNA: TGCGCCAGCAGCCTCCCGGGTAGCGGGGGTAATTCACCCCTCCACTTT. Protein translation: CASSLPGSGGNSPLHF.